This TCR beta chain was retrieved from a study of shared clonotypes between healthy human individuals. Cells designated naive CD8 were CD45RO-negative and were positively selected for CCR7, with terminally differentiated effector memory CD45RA+ cells excluded. Assay used: immunoSEQ multiplex PCR; TCRdb lists only in-frame clones, some missing. This sample carries millions of clones, about 93% of them seen once, and the ten largest clones take around 1.7%. The V gene end was trimmed by 4 bases and the J gene end by 3 bases; junction bases not matched to a gene: 11. Germline-derived CDR1 and CDR2 are MNHEY and SMNVEV (reference sequence). This CDR3 comprises 16 residues.

This sequence joins TRBV27 and TRBJ2-7; 8 bases are a match to TRBD1. This receptor was obtained from a man aged 18 to 30 in good health. Some clones in this sample may be carry-over from other donors' samples. Sequencing was performed on naive CD8+ T cells from PBMCs. The CDR3 region has the DNA TGTGCCAGCAGTTCCCCGACAGGGGCGAATTTCTACGAGCAGTACTTC. It encodes CASSSPTGANFYEQYF.